The present T cell receptor (beta chain) was sequenced within a study of radiotherapy plus CTLA-4 blockade in lung cancer. Findings and caveats of the study: Subsequent to radiotherapy plus ipilimumab, tumor-derived TCR clones underwent expansion in blood.

CDR1 and CDR2 from the germline V gene are LNHDA and SQIVND (reference sequence). The CDR3 has 17 amino acids. Trimming shortened V by 3 bases and J by 7 bases, and 24 bases separated the two germline ends. Assay: immunoSEQ multiplex PCR; the TCRdb copy retains only in-frame clones and omits some. The table shows approximately 99,000 clones, with about 91% occurring only once. This clone was recorded only once. As yet, its antigen is unknown. Enrolled patients, whose metastatic non-small-cell lung cancer was chemo-refractory, received focal radiation plus CTLA-4 blockade with ipilimumab. The chain links TRBV19 to TRBJ1-2; unclear D gene. Sequenced here: peripheral blood, sampled from a patient treated with radiotherapy plus ipilimumab. The sequence was obtained from a human donor with non-small cell lung cancer that progressed on radiotherapy plus ipilimumab. This chain's CDR3 is CASSIGGTASVVSGYTF. The CDR3 region has the DNA TGTGCCAGTAGTATTGGAGGAACAGCCTCTGTTGTGAGTGGCTACACCTTC.